The 29 T cell receptor beta chains below were found in one sample sequenced in a study of T cell responses to AZD1222 COVID-19 vaccine. Generated by immunoSEQ multiplex PCR, the TCRdb table keeps only in-frame clones and is missing some. This table holds about 110,000 clones, over 85% found once. The sample consisted of peripheral blood, taken on day 0 of MenACWY control vaccination. Source of these receptors: an adult in good health.

V is TRBV30 and J is TRBJ1-5, with a weak D call TRBD1 (5 bases). With 4 bases removed from V and 4 bases from J, the gap between germline ends came to 8 bases. The CDR3 is 12 amino acids. In germline, CDR1 is GTSNPN, CDR2 SVGIG (reference sequence). CDR3 in amino acids: CAWKTANQPQHF. The CDR3 region has the DNA TGTGCCTGGAAGACAGCTAATCAGCCCCAGCATTTT.

V is TRBV2 and J is TRBJ2-1; D may be TRBD1 (6 bases). Trimming pared 4 bases from V and 8 bases from J, leaving 21 bases between. CDR1 and CDR2 from the germline V gene are SNHLY and FYNNEI. The CDR3 runs to 16 residues. CDR3 nucleotide sequence: TGTGCCAGCAGTGTCCGGGGATTCGCAGGGGCGGATGAGCAGTTCTTC. As protein: CASSVRGFAGADEQFF.

This clone was seen only once. V is TRBV28 and J is TRBJ2-1, with D possibly TRBD1 on 5 matching bases. Trimming took off 6 bases at V and 7 bases at J, with 28 bases between the two ends. The CDR3 is 18 amino acids. CDR1 is MDHEN and CDR2 is SYDVKM in the germline V gene. The DNA for the CDR3 is TGTGCCAGCAGCAGTTTTCGAACCATTTTCAGGGCGAATAATGAGCAGTTCTTC. Its translation is CASSSFRTIFRANNEQFF. Full variable domain (outside the CDR3, taken from reference TRBV28 and TRBJ2-1): DVKVTQSSRYLVKRTGEKVFLECVQDMDHENMFWYRQDPGLGLRLIYFSYDVKMKEKGDIPEGYSVSREKKERFSLILESASTNQTSMYLCASSSFRTIFRANNEQFFGPGTRLTVL.

The chain has TRBV5-1 and TRBJ2-3; D call uncertain. The CDR3 spans 14 residues. Trimming took off 0 bases at V and 4 bases at J, with 9 bases between the two ends. Germline values: CDR1 SGHRS, CDR2 YFSETQ. CDR3: CASSLERNPDTQYF. In DNA, the CDR3 is TGCGCCAGCAGCTTGGAAAGGAACCCAGATACGCAGTATTTT.

This clone showed up many times. The identical CDR3 is also encoded by other nucleotide sequences in the sample. The chain is built from TRBV5-1 and TRBJ2-5; D is unclear. V was clipped by 0 bases and J by 3 bases, with 0 bases between them. The germline gives CDR1 SGHRS, CDR2 YFSETQ. CDR3 length: 11 amino acids. The CDR3 DNA sequence: TGCGCCAGCAGCTTGGAAGAGACCCAGTACTTC. Translated: CASSLEETQYF.

V and J are TRBV2 and TRBJ2-2; the D gene is possibly TRBD2 (6 bases). Deletions cut 8 bases from V and 9 bases from J, with 22 bases between. Germline V gene sequence: CDR1 SNHLY, CDR2 FYNNEI. The CDR3 sequence is 15 residues long. The CDR3 bases are TGTGCCAGCGGGGACCCGGGAGAAAGTATCCGGGAGCTGTTTTTT. Amino acid sequence: CASGDPGESIRELFF.

The rearrangement joins TRBV6-5 to TRBJ1-5; 8 nucleotides match TRBD1. The CDR3 runs to 14 residues. The V segment lost 6 bases and the J segment 6 bases; nucleotides outside the gene matches: 7. CDR1 is MNHEY and CDR2 is SVGAGI in the germline V gene. The CDR3 is CASRVGTGTQPQHF. CDR3 in DNA: TGTGCCAGCAGGGTAGGGACAGGAACTCAGCCCCAGCATTTT.

The chain links TRBV20-1 to TRBJ2-7; D unclear. CDR1 is DFQATT, CDR2 SNEGSKA, per germline (reference sequence). The V end was cut by 4 bases, the J end by 3 bases, with 7 bases between. The CDR3 has 11 residues. The CDR3 DNA follows: TGCAGTGCTACGGACCGCTACGAGCAGTACTTC. Residues: CSATDRYEQYF.

The genes are TRBV5-6 and TRBJ1-6, with 7 bases that match TRBD1. This CDR3 has 16 amino acids. The V gene end was trimmed by 4 bases and the J gene end by 9 bases; junction bases not matched to a gene: 13. Germline V gene data show CDR1 as SGHDT and CDR2 as YYEEEE. The CDR3 sequence is CASSPGGRGEASPLHF. The DNA of the CDR3 is TGTGCCAGCAGCCCCGGGGGCAGGGGGGAAGCTTCACCCCTCCACTTT.

This clone was detected only once. CDR3 nucleotide sequence: TGTGCCAGCAGCGCCGGGACAGGGGGCCGGGATACGCAGTATTTT. This translates into CASSAGTGGRDTQYF. The chain uses TRBV6-2 or TRBV6-3 and TRBJ2-3; 12 bases fit TRBD1. V dropped 6 bases and J dropped 6; count of bases not matched to a gene: 7. CDR1 and CDR2 (germline): MNHEY, SVGEGT. The CDR3 totals 15 residues.

The chain recombines TRBV6-5 with TRBJ2-1; TRBD1 aligns across 10 bases. The CDR3 totals 15 residues. Losses at the gene ends were 2 bases for V and 9 bases for J; bases not matched to a gene: 7. The germline V gene encodes CDR1 MNHEY and CDR2 SVGAGI. CDR3 amino acids: CASSYQGQGRAEQFF. The CDR3 nucleotides are TGTGCCAGCAGTTACCAGGGACAGGGGAGGGCTGAGCAGTTCTTC.

This clone was recorded once. This chain connects TRBV9 to TRBJ1-1, with TRBD1 matching over 7 bases. With 3 bases clipped from V and 4 bases from J, the junction kept 12 bases outside the gene matches. Germline V gene lookup returns CDR1 SGDLS and CDR2 YYNGEE. The CDR3 contains 16 residues. The CDR3 loop reads CASSDNNRGSSTEAFF. CDR3 bases: TGTGCCAGCAGCGACAATAACAGGGGAAGTAGCACTGAAGCTTTCTTT.

This clone was counted once. The gene calls are TRBV5-4 and TRBJ2-3, with 9 nucleotides matching TRBD2. Germline CDR1 reads SGHNT; CDR2 reads YYREEE (reference sequence). Trimming at V came to 4 bases and at J to 2 bases, leaving 14 bases not matched to a gene. This CDR3 spans 18 amino acids. CDR3 coding DNA: TGTGCCAGCAGCATGAGATTGGGACTAGCCGACTACACAGATACGCAGTATTTT. This encodes CASSMRLGLADYTDTQYF.

A note on this clone: A read error may explain this, as a much larger clone is one base away. The same CDR3 arises from other DNA sequences in this sample as well. The chain joins TRBV5-1 to TRBJ2-2; no clear D. The CDR3 sequence is 14 residues long. Trimming stripped 0 bases from V and 1 base from J, with 4 bases between. Germline V lookup: CDR1 SGHRS, CDR2 YFSETQ. CDR3 amino acids: CASSLGGNTGELFF. CDR3 sequence (DNA): TGCGCCAGCAGCTTGGGGGGGAACACCGGGGAGCTGTTTTTT.

V is TRBV5-1 and J is TRBJ2-2; TRBD1 matches at 7 bases. CDR3 size: 15 residues. Germline CDR1 SGHRS, CDR2 YFSETQ. V trimming: 5 bases; J trimming: 5 bases; junction bases outside the gene matches: 9. The CDR3 nucleotides are TGCGCCAGCAGACCCACAGGGGACCCGACCGGGGAGCTGTTTTTT. This sequence encodes CASRPTGDPTGELFF.

CDR3 protein: CASSTGLAGGMSTDTQYF. DNA for the CDR3: TGTGCCAGCAGCACGGGACTAGCGGGGGGGATGAGCACAGATACGCAGTATTTT. This sequence joins TRBV7-8 and TRBJ2-3, with 16 nucleotides matching TRBD2. CDR1 is SGHVS, CDR2 FQNEAQ, per germline. V gave up 5 bases and J gave up 0 bases; unmatched junction bases: 5. The CDR3 has 18 amino acids.

The chain combines TRBV6-5 with TRBJ1-4; D unclear. The CDR3 is 15 amino acids. Germline V gene lookup returns CDR1 MNHEY and CDR2 SVGAGI. Trimming left V 6 bases short and J 0 bases short, with 11 bases between. CDR3 bases: TGTGCCAGCAGAACCAACACCGCAACTAATGAAAAACTGTTTTTT. It yields the protein CASRTNTATNEKLFF.

The rearrangement joins TRBV28 to TRBJ1-4; the D is unclear. The CDR3 consists of 16 residues. Trimming shortened V by 1 base and J by 1 base, and 10 bases separated the two germline ends. CDR1 is MDHEN, CDR2 SYDVKM, per germline. CDR3 sequence: CASSLSRVGTNEKLFF. CDR3 nucleotide sequence: TGTGCCAGCAGTTTATCGAGGGTGGGAACTAATGAAAAACTGTTTTTT.

This chain uses TRBV29-1 with TRBJ2-5, with D uncertain. The CDR3 sequence is 13 residues long. Germline CDR1 reads SQVTM; CDR2 reads ANQGSEA. Trimming pared 3 bases from V and 4 bases from J, leaving 12 bases between. The CDR3 DNA is TGCAGCGTTGAGGTTGTATTCGGAGAGACCCAGTACTTC. Protein product: CSVEVVFGETQYF.

In this sample, this clone turned up once. Germline and junction disagree at one end, which may indicate a read error. The chain recombines TRBV5-1 with TRBJ2-7, with 7 bases aligning to TRBD2. Per germline, CDR1 SGHRS and CDR2 YFSETQ. The CDR3 spans 15 residues. CDR3 protein: CASSPRGDGSDEQYF. CDR3 nucleotides: TGCGCCAGCAGCCCCCGGGGGGACGGCTCCGACGAGCAGTACTTC.

This chain joins TRBV2 and TRBJ2-7; 7 bases are a match to TRBD2. The junction had 7 bases not matched to a gene; V was cut back by 8 bases and J by 3 bases. The germline CDR1 and CDR2 sequences are SNHLY and FYNNEI. The CDR3 has 13 residues. As DNA, the CDR3 is TGTGCCAGCTTAGGACTAGTGGGCTACGAGCAGTACTTC. Protein sequence: CASLGLVGYEQYF.

The V and J genes are TRBV29-1 and TRBJ2-1; 10 positions agree with TRBD2. Losses at the gene ends were 7 bases for V and 8 bases for J; bases not matched to a gene: 11. The CDR3 has 14 residues. CDR1 SQVTM and CDR2 ANQGSEA come from the germline V gene. The CDR3 spells CSGRLAGEGYEQFF. The DNA for the CDR3 is TGCAGCGGTCGGCTAGCGGGGGAGGGGTATGAGCAGTTCTTC.

The chain employs TRBV5-6 and TRBJ2-7; 8 bases are a match to TRBD2. V shed 3 bases, J shed 3 bases, and the junction held 11 bases outside the gene matches. The CDR3 runs 16 residues. The germline gives CDR1 SGHDT, CDR2 YYEEEE. DNA of the CDR3: TGTGCCAGCAGCTCCGATATTAGCGGGGACCTCTACGAGCAGTACTTC. This gives the protein CASSSDISGDLYEQYF.

This clone was picked up many times. The chain is built from TRBV11-2 and TRBJ2-1; TRBD2 might be the D (6 bases). CDR3 length equals 14 residues. CDR1 is SGHAT, CDR2 FQNNGV, per germline. The V end lost 8 bases, the J end lost 0 bases, and 11 bases lay between the germline ends. The CDR3 reads CASAAGFSYNEQFF. The CDR3 nucleotides read TGTGCCAGCGCCGCGGGGTTCTCCTACAATGAGCAGTTCTTC.

The chain links TRBV7-3 to TRBJ2-6; no clear D gene. Germline assignment: CDR1 SGHTA and CDR2 FQGTGA. Trimming stripped 6 bases from V and 0 bases from J, with 3 bases between. This CDR3 has 13 amino acids. CDR3 nucleotide sequence: TGTGCCAGCAGTGGCTCTGGGGCCAACGTCCTGACTTTC. It is translated as CASSGSGANVLTF.

This clone was seen just once. The chain links TRBV19 to TRBJ2-1, with 8 bases that match TRBD2. Germline CDR1 reads LNHDA; CDR2 reads SQIVND (reference sequence). With V trimmed by 3 bases and J by 8 bases, 15 bases remained unmatched. The CDR3 sequence is 17 residues long. The CDR3 here is CASSIRPGGADGDEQFF. The CDR3 nucleotides read TGTGCCAGTAGTATTCGGCCCGGGGGGGCGGACGGCGATGAGCAGTTCTTC. The whole variable domain, remainder taken from reference TRBV19 and TRBJ2-1, is DGGITQSPKYLFRKEGQNVTLSCEQNLNHDAMYWYRQDPGQGLRLIYYSQIVNDFQKGDIAEGYSVSREKKESFPLTVTSAQKNPTAFYLCASSIRPGGADGDEQFFGPGTRLTVL.

The V call is TRBV11-3, the J call TRBJ2-7; D might be TRBD1 (5 bases). CDR1 is SGHNT, CDR2 YENEEA, per germline. V was shortened by 1 base and J by 0 bases, with 13 bases between the two germline ends. The CDR3 loop spans 16 amino acids. The CDR3 loop reads CASSLGYTGYSYEQYF. The CDR3 DNA reads as TGTGCCAGCAGCTTAGGATATACAGGTTACTCCTACGAGCAGTACTTC.

V is TRBV29-1 and J is TRBJ1-5, with D unresolved. Germline CDR1 SQVTM, CDR2 ANQGSEA. The CDR3 spans 13 residues. Trimming took off 6 bases at V and 0 bases at J, with 9 bases between the two ends. The CDR3 protein is CSVSEYSNQPQHF. CDR3 nucleotides: TGCAGCGTCTCGGAGTATAGCAATCAGCCCCAGCATTTT.

V gene TRBV28 combines with J gene TRBJ1-2; tentative D call: TRBD1 (6 bases). CDR3 length equals 12 residues. Germline V gene lookup returns CDR1 MDHEN and CDR2 SYDVKM. Trimming stripped 5 bases from V and 6 bases from J, with 10 bases between. The DNA of the CDR3 is TGTGCCAGCAGTCACCCAGGGGATGGCTACACCTTC. It specifies CASSHPGDGYTF.